This T cell receptor (beta chain) comes out of a study of tumor-infiltrating lymphocytes in primary liver carcinoma. About the study: Surgeons treated the primary liver carcinoma of the patients by surgical resection.

About this clonotype: What it binds is unknown. A much larger clone lies one base from this, so it may be a read error.

TCR beta cDNA was reverse-transcribed from roughly 0.45 ug of total RNA. The reaction used a constant-region primer and ProtoScript II reverse transcriptase. ARM-PCR, slightly modified, supplied the TCR beta libraries through three nested multiplex PCR rounds. TRBV1-TRBV30 forward and Cbeta reverse primers drove the first two roughly 10-cycle rounds. TCRdb reprocessed the multiplex PCR reads via MiXCR and lists one record per CDR3 protein. There are roughly 330,000 distinct CDR3 sequences in the sample; 65% occur only once, and 5.5% to 7% lies in the top ten. Unmatched junction bases numbered 10, after V lost 1 base and J lost 6 bases. Germline CDR1 reads LGHNA; CDR2 reads YNFKEQ. The CDR3 extends over 17 amino acids. Researchers drew blood RNA from unsorted whole blood and extracted germline DNA as well. Findings and limits, study-wide: Tumor top-250-clone fraction significantly exceeded that of blood (p = 0.039). Bulk unsorted sampling precluded comparing CD4+ and CD8+ repertoires. Between tumor regions, pairs overlapped more than tumor-adjacent and tumor-blood pairs did.

The chain carries TRBV4-2 and TRBJ2-1; 9 nucleotides line up with TRBD2. Material: peripheral blood. This sequence originates from a man aged 35-49 years with primary liver carcinoma and hepatitis B virus infection. CDR3 coding DNA: TGTGCCAGCAGCCAAGCCACTGGGACTAGCCGACTCAATGAGCAGTTCTTC. Protein sequence: CASSQATGTSRLNEQFF.